This paragraph covers one TCR beta chain sequence. Its antigen remains unknown. The CDR3 spans 14 residues. V shed 6 bases and J shed 3 bases, with 15 bases lying between them. Germline V gene sequence: CDR1 MNHNS, CDR2 SASEGT. The memory fraction was CD4+CD45RO+CD25- cells. TCRdb reprocessed the 5' RACE reads with MiXCR, giving one entry per CDR3 protein. The table includes some 62,000 distinct CDR3 sequences, less than 25% detected once. General study findings and limits: The TCR gene usage of tumor memory CD4+ T cells clustered together with blood and lymph node memory CD4+ cells and with lymph node naive CD4+ cells.

The clonotype comes from a female donor with breast cancer. The V gene is TRBV6-1, the J gene TRBJ2-7; D may be TRBD1 (5 bases). The sample was memory CD4+ T cells sorted from a lymph node. Sample subset: memory CD4+ T cells, CD4+CD45RO+CD25-. CDR3 residues: CASSNPGHRYEQYF. Here the CDR3 DNA reads TGTGCCAGCAGCAATCCAGGGCACCGCTACGAGCAGTACTTC.